This T cell receptor beta chain was documented in a study of metastatic and nonmetastatic thyroid tumors. Patients underwent thyroid surgery, and none had received any treatment before it. TCRdb called clones again from the PCR reads with MiXCR. This sample has around 25,000 clones; roughly 13% occur once, and the top ten carry 4.5% to 6%. In germline, CDR1 is DFQATT, CDR2 SNEGSKA (reference sequence). The CDR3 runs to 18 residues. The junction had 13 bases not matched to a gene; V was cut back by 1 base and J by 1 base. This sequence originates from a female donor with papillary thyroid cancer or a benign thyroid nodule (not recorded which). Some clones in this sample may be carry-over from other donors' samples. The rearrangement links TRBV20-1 to TRBJ2-1; TRBD1 aligns across 7 bases. Sequenced sample: blood. The DNA for the CDR3 is TGCAGTGCTAGAGCGGGGACAGCCAAAAGAAGGTCCTACAATGAGCAGTTCTTC. Its translation is CSARAGTAKRRSYNEQFF.